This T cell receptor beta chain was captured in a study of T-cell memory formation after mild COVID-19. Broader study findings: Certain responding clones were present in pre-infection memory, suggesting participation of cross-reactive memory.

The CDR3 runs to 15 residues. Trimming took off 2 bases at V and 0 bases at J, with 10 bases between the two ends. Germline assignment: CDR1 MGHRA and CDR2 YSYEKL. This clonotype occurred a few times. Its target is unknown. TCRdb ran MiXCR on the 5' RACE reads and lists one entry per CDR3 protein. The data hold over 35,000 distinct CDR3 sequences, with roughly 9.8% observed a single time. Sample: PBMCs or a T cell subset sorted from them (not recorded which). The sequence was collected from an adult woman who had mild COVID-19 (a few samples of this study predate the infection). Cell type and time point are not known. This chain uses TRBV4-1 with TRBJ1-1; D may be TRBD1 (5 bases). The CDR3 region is CASSQRGRMNTEAFF. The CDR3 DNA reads TGCGCCAGCAGCCAAAGGGGACGGATGAACACTGAAGCTTTCTTT.